This T cell receptor beta chain was observed in a study of blood T cell repertoires in COVID-19. Some clones are missing from TCRdb's copy, which holds only in-frame ones; the method was immunoSEQ multiplex PCR. Of 200,000 to 300,000 clones in the sample, roughly 87% were seen once. Trimming took 6 bases from V and 6 from J, leaving 9 bases between them. From germline, CDR1 is MNHEY and CDR2 SVGAGI. The CDR3 consists of 13 residues. Sequenced: peripheral blood. The TCR sequence derives from a human donor in a cohort sampled during active COVID-19. This rearrangement joins TRBV6-5 to TRBJ1-6; D remains ambiguous. CDR3 in amino acids: CASSFSLNSPLHF. CDR3 coding DNA: TGTGCCAGCAGCTTCTCCCTTAATTCACCCCTCCACTTT.